These 27 T cell receptor beta chains originate from one sample sequenced in a study of blood T cell repertoires in COVID-19. The assay was immunoSEQ multiplex PCR, and TCRdb's table has in-frame clones only and misses some. The sample lists tens of thousands of clones, around 86% occurring once. Material: peripheral blood. Receptors were obtained from a man in his forties or fifties with active or convalescent COVID-19.

V is TRBV11-3 and J is TRBJ1-1; D is ambiguous. Germline V gene sequence: CDR1 SGHNT, CDR2 YENEEA. The V end lost 4 bases, the J end lost 1 base, and 7 bases lay between the germline ends. CDR3 length: 13 residues. CDR3 sequence reads: CASSSQENTEAFF. DNA for the CDR3: TGTGCCAGCAGCTCCCAGGAGAACACTGAAGCTTTCTTT.

The rearrangement joins TRBV28 to TRBJ1-5; weak D call: TRBD1 (6 bases). Per germline, CDR1 MDHEN and CDR2 SYDVKM. The CDR3 consists of 15 residues. V was shortened by 5 bases and J by 4 bases, with 15 bases between the two germline ends. The CDR3 DNA sequence: TGTGCCAGCAGTCCCTTGGGGGCGCAAAATCAGCCCCAGCATTTT. Translated: CASSPLGAQNQPQHF.

This chain uses TRBV28 with TRBJ1-2; 12 bases fit TRBD1. The CDR3 runs to 15 residues. Germline V gives CDR1 MDHEN, CDR2 SYDVKM. Germline trimming cut 4 bases from V and 7 bases from J; bases unmatched to any gene: 7. The CDR3 is CASSSRDRGRSGYTF. In nucleotides, the CDR3 is TGTGCCAGCAGTTCGCGGGACAGGGGGCGGAGTGGCTACACCTTC.

This clone has just a few counts. V gene TRBV28 combines with J gene TRBJ2-7; 9 bases align to TRBD1. J was trimmed by 1 base and V by 5 bases; bases with no gene match: 6. Per the germline V gene, CDR1 is MDHEN and CDR2 is SYDVKM. CDR3 length: 15 residues. The CDR3 DNA is TGTGCCAGCAGTGATGTGGGGACAGGGTCCTACGAGCAGTACGTC. It codes for CASSDVGTGSYEQYV.

V and J are TRBV4-2 and TRBJ1-2; D gene unclear. Germline V gene lookup returns CDR1 LGHNA and CDR2 YNFKEQ. The V and J ends lost 5 bases and 8 bases respectively, with 18 bases between them. This CDR3 has 14 residues. The CDR3 loop reads CASSSLGSVEGYTF. DNA for the CDR3: TGTGCCAGCAGCTCTTTGGGGAGTGTCGAGGGCTACACCTTC.

The chain recombines TRBV6-2 or TRBV6-3 with TRBJ2-1; 8 bases match TRBD2. CDR1 is MNHEY, CDR2 SVGEGT, per germline. V shed 9 bases, J shed 4 bases, and the junction held 8 bases outside the gene matches. The CDR3 is 14 residues long. CDR3 DNA: TGTGCCAGTAACCCTAGCGGGCTTTACAATGAGCAGTTCTTC. Translated, it gives CASNPSGLYNEQFF.

V is TRBV19 and J is TRBJ1-5; D is perhaps TRBD1 (6 bases). Germline assignment: CDR1 LNHDA and CDR2 SQIVND (reference sequence). This CDR3 comprises 16 residues. V dropped 3 bases and J dropped 2 bases, with 14 bases sitting between them. The CDR3: CASSIPGAEGNQPQHF. CDR3 in DNA: TGTGCCAGTAGTATTCCAGGGGCGGAGGGCAATCAGCCCCAGCATTTT.

The chain combines TRBV11-3 with TRBJ2-7; TRBD2 matches 13 bases. The length of the CDR3 is 15 residues. Looked up from germline, CDR1 is SGHNT and CDR2 is YENEEA. V was pared by 0 bases and J by 5 bases, with 1 base of the junction left unmatched. Here the CDR3 reads CASSLDGTSGDEQYF. The CDR3 coding sequence is TGTGCCAGCAGCTTAGATGGGACTAGCGGGGACGAGCAGTACTTC.

The chain combines TRBV12-3 or TRBV12-4 with TRBJ1-1; D is undetermined. There are 13 residues in the CDR3. V was trimmed by 2 bases and J by 6 bases, leaving 10 bases between them. DNA for the CDR3: TGTGCCAGCAGTTTATCGAGCGGGCCTGAAGCTTTCTTT. Its translation is CASSLSSGPEAFF.

The chain recombines TRBV5-6 with TRBJ2-6; TRBD1 matches at 9 bases. The CDR3 length is 19 residues. The J segment lost 0 bases and the V segment lost 4 bases, leaving 11 bases of the junction unmatched. CDR1 and CDR2 (germline): SGHDT, YYEEEE. The CDR3 loop is CASSNYRGPSLSGANVLTF. Written as DNA, the CDR3 is TGTGCCAGCAGCAACTACAGGGGGCCCTCCCTCTCTGGGGCCAACGTCCTGACTTTC.

CDR3 in amino acids: CASLDRPNQPQHF. The CDR3, as DNA: TGTGCCAGCTTAGACAGGCCTAATCAGCCCCAGCATTTT. The chain combines TRBV19 with TRBJ1-5; TRBD1 is a possible D gene (6 bases). V lost 9 bases to trimming and J lost 4 bases, with 13 bases between them. The length of the CDR3 is 13 residues. Per germline, CDR1 LNHDA and CDR2 SQIVND (reference sequence).

The genes are TRBV5-1 and TRBJ1-1, with D possibly TRBD1 on 6 matching bases. The CDR3 loop spans 17 amino acids. V was pared by 5 bases and J by 1 base, with 21 bases between. Germline-derived CDR1 and CDR2 are SGHRS and YFSETQ. The CDR3 nucleotides are TGCGCCAGCAGTCGGGCGGGGGCTCCGCTTAAGAACACTGAAGCTTTCTTT. Translating gives CASSRAGAPLKNTEAFF.

The V and J genes are TRBV19 and TRBJ1-2, with 9 bases identical to TRBD1. CDR3 length: 14 residues. Germline-derived CDR1 and CDR2 are LNHDA and SQIVND (reference sequence). J lost 7 bases, V lost 7 bases, and 10 bases had no gene match. Written as DNA, the CDR3 is TGTGCCAGTAAATTAGGGACAGGGTCGCCTGGCTACACCTTC. This sequence encodes CASKLGTGSPGYTF. Complete variable domain (other parts from reference TRBV19 and TRBJ1-2): DGGITQSPKYLFRKEGQNVTLSCEQNLNHDAMYWYRQDPGQGLRLIYYSQIVNDFQKGDIAEGYSVSREKKESFPLTVTSAQKNPTAFYLCASKLGTGSPGYTFGSGTRLTVV.

V gene TRBV6-5 combines with J gene TRBJ1-4; TRBD1 aligns across 7 bases. The CDR3 is 13 residues long. J was trimmed by 4 bases and V by 6 bases; bases with no gene match: 2. Looked up from germline, CDR1 is MNHEY and CDR2 is SVGAGI. CDR3 nucleotide sequence: TGTGCCAGCAGCGACAGGGTTAATGAAAAACTGTTTTTT. Translated, it gives CASSDRVNEKLFF.

The genes are TRBV7-6 and TRBJ2-1, with TRBD1 matching over 7 bases. The length of the CDR3 is 14 residues. Germline assignment: CDR1 SGHVS and CDR2 FNYEAQ. J was trimmed by 5 bases and V by 5 bases; bases with no gene match: 6. DNA for the CDR3: TGTGCCAGCAGCAACCGGGACAGAGACAATGAGCAGTTCTTC. It specifies CASSNRDRDNEQFF.

The genes are TRBV25-1 and TRBJ2-3; 9 bases line up with TRBD1. The J segment lost 5 bases and the V segment lost 3 bases, leaving 9 bases of the junction unmatched. This CDR3 has 16 amino acids. Germline-derived CDR1 and CDR2 are MGHDK and SYGVNS. The CDR3 DNA reads as TGTGCCAGCAGTGACCGGGACAGGGACTTTCAAGATACGCAGTATTTT. Translation: CASSDRDRDFQDTQYF.

This clone was observed once. The chain uses TRBV7-2 and TRBJ2-4; TRBD1 matches at 10 bases. V was clipped by 1 base and J by 1 base; unmatched bases: 1. Germline V lookup: CDR1 SGHTA, CDR2 FQGNSA. The CDR3 has 16 amino acids. The CDR3 loop reads CASSLGGQGAKNIQYF. For the CDR3, the DNA is TGTGCCAGCAGCTTAGGGGGACAGGGGGCCAAAAACATTCAGTACTTC.

The CDR3 DNA sequence: TGTGCCTGGAGGCTCGACAGGGCAACCAAAAACATTCAGTACTTC. It specifies CAWRLDRATKNIQYF. This chain uses TRBV30 with TRBJ2-4, with 7 bases identical to TRBD1. V dropped 3 bases and J dropped 2; count of bases not matched to a gene: 7. There are 15 residues in the CDR3. Looked up from germline, CDR1 is GTSNPN and CDR2 is SVGIG (reference sequence).

The rearrangement uses TRBV7-2 and TRBJ1-4, with D maybe TRBD1 (5 bases). V was cut by 2 bases and J by 7 bases, with 14 bases left in between. The germline gives CDR1 SGHTA, CDR2 FQGNSA. The CDR3 has 15 residues. The CDR3: CASSLLGRVGEKLFF. The CDR3 region has the DNA TGTGCCAGCAGCTTACTAGGCAGGGTGGGTGAAAAACTGTTTTTT.

The V gene is TRBV29-1, the J gene TRBJ2-4; possibly TRBD2 for D (6 bases). The CDR3 loop spans 13 amino acids. Trimming cost V 2 bases and J 9 bases, with 14 bases left between them. CDR1 and CDR2 (germline): SQVTM, ANQGSEA. The CDR3 region is CSVEFGGRGIQYF. Written as DNA, the CDR3 is TGCAGCGTTGAATTCGGGGGTCGGGGCATTCAGTACTTC.

V usage is TRBV29-1 and J usage is TRBJ1-1, with D unclear. Germline CDR1 and CDR2: SQVTM and ANQGSEA. Trimming stripped 7 bases from V and 4 bases from J, with 16 bases between. The CDR3 is made up of 13 amino acids. The CDR3 spells CSAGPGLGTEAFF. The DNA for the CDR3 is TGCAGCGCCGGCCCGGGGTTGGGCACTGAAGCTTTCTTT.

The J gene is TRBJ2-3, the V gene TRBV7-9, with 9 positions matching TRBD1. The length of the CDR3 is 17 residues. Germline V gene lookup returns CDR1 SEHNR and CDR2 FQNEAQ (reference sequence). Trimming at V came to 3 bases and at J to 6 bases, leaving 13 bases not matched to a gene. In DNA, the CDR3 is TGTGCCAGCAGCTTGGACAGGGGCCCAGCGGGGCTGGATACGCAGTATTTT. Its protein product is CASSLDRGPAGLDTQYF.

The V call is TRBV7-8, the J call TRBJ2-1; 7 nucleotides line up with TRBD1. Unmatched junction bases numbered 6, after V lost 1 base and J lost 3 bases. Germline V CDR1 and CDR2: SGHVS, FQNEAQ. The CDR3 length is 16 residues. CDR3 bases: TGTGCCAGCAGCTTAGACCGGACAGGAGTCTACAATGAGCAGTTCTTC. It encodes CASSLDRTGVYNEQFF.

V is TRBV12-2 and J is TRBJ2-3; the table's D call TRBD2 went unverified against the DNA. TRBV12-2 counts as a pseudogene. The CDR3 runs 17 residues. In nucleotides, the CDR3 is TGTGCAAGTCGCTTAGGGACTAGCGGGGGACTGAGAGATACGCAGTATTTT. Translated, it gives CASRLGTSGGLRDTQYF.

CDR3 sequence (DNA): TGCGCCAGCAGCCAAGTAACAGGGGGTAAACAAGAGACCCAGTACTTC. This sequence encodes CASSQVTGGKQETQYF. The V and J genes are TRBV4-1 and TRBJ2-5; 8 bases are a match to TRBD1. Germline V gives CDR1 MGHRA, CDR2 YSYEKL. CDR3 length equals 16 residues. V was clipped by 1 base and J by 2 bases; unmatched bases: 6.

The chain has TRBV7-6 and TRBJ1-1; no firm D call. Between the trimmed V and J ends, which lost 5 bases and 6 bases, there was a span of 16 bases. The V gene's germline CDR1 is SGHVS and CDR2 FNYEAQ. The CDR3 totals 14 residues. CDR3 region: CASSPLRLEAEAFF. The CDR3, as DNA: TGTGCCAGCAGCCCTCTGAGGCTGGAGGCTGAAGCTTTCTTT.

The CDR3 region is CASSGTGGTEAFF. The CDR3 DNA reads as TGTGCCAGCAGCGGGACAGGGGGGACTGAAGCTTTCTTT. The chain is built from TRBV3-1 (or the pseudogene TRBV3-2) and TRBJ1-1; 11 positions agree with TRBD1. This CDR3 region has 13 residues. Germline lookup yields CDR1 LGHDT and CDR2 YNNKEL (reference sequence). V trimming: 5 bases; J trimming: 5 bases; junction bases outside the gene matches: 1.